Below, 24 T cell receptor beta chains from the same sample are listed, as sequenced in a study of tumor-infiltrating lymphocytes in localized non-small cell lung cancer. Assay: immunoSEQ multiplex PCR; the TCRdb copy retains only in-frame clones and omits some. The table includes 15,000 to 20,000 clones, roughly 40% detected once. Sequenced sample: lung tumor tissue. These TCRs come from a human donor with non-small cell lung cancer.

The rearrangement uses TRBV30 and TRBJ1-6, with TRBD1 as a possible D gene (5 bases). The CDR3 sequence is 15 residues long. Germline CDR1 reads GTSNPN; CDR2 reads SVGIG (reference sequence). V gave up 0 bases and J gave up 6 bases, with 12 bases separating them. CDR3 sequence reads: CAWSVVTGLNSPLHF. The CDR3 DNA reads TGTGCCTGGAGTGTAGTTACAGGCCTTAATTCACCCCTCCACTTT.

DNA for the CDR3: TGTGCCAGCAGCTCTATTCAGGGGTCCGGGGAGCTGTTTTTT. Protein: CASSSIQGSGELFF. The chain carries TRBV7-7 and TRBJ2-2; possibly TRBD1 for D (6 bases). Trimming cost V 4 bases and J 6 bases, with 12 bases left between them. CDR3 size: 14 residues. CDR1 and CDR2 from the germline V gene are SSHAT and FNYEAQ (reference sequence).

Only a few counts were recorded for this clone. The germline gene is not matched at one end of the junction; a read error may be the cause. The V gene is TRBV11-2, the J gene TRBJ2-7, with 9 positions matching TRBD2. The CDR3 is made up of 16 amino acids. The V gene's germline CDR1 is SGHAT and CDR2 FQNNGV. As DNA, the CDR3 is TGTGCCAGCACCTTAGCGGGGGCCAGACTTACCTACGAGCAGTACTTC. It encodes CASTLAGARLTYEQYF.

This clone turned up a few times. The rearrangement links TRBV19 to TRBJ2-3; D is uncertain. Per germline, CDR1 LNHDA and CDR2 SQIVND (reference sequence). The V and J ends lost 5 bases and 5 bases respectively, with 11 bases between them. The CDR3 contains 13 residues. The CDR3 DNA is TGTGCCAGTAGTCCCCTCCCCGGAGATACGCAGTATTTT. The encoded protein is CASSPLPGDTQYF. Looking up the rest from reference TRBV19 and TRBJ2-3 gives the full variable domain: DGGITQSPKYLFRKEGQNVTLSCEQNLNHDAMYWYRQDPGQGLRLIYYSQIVNDFQKGDIAEGYSVSREKKESFPLTVTSAQKNPTAFYLCASSPLPGDTQYFGPGTRLTVL.

This clone was picked up a small number of times. CDR3 coding DNA: TGTGCCAGCAGTCGTAACAGGGACTACGAGCAGTACTTC. As protein: CASSRNRDYEQYF. The chain has TRBV28 and TRBJ2-7, with D tentatively TRBD1 (6 bases). Germline CDR1 is MDHEN and CDR2 is SYDVKM. The V and J ends lost 5 bases and 3 bases respectively, with 11 bases between them. The CDR3 covers 13 residues.

The CDR3 loop is CASSLTGGGAGYTF. As DNA, the CDR3 is TGTGCCAGCAGTTTAACGGGAGGGGGGGCCGGCTACACCTTC. The chain joins TRBV28 to TRBJ1-2; tentative D call: TRBD1 (6 bases). The V end lost 2 bases, the J end lost 8 bases, and 15 bases lay between the germline ends. There are 14 residues in the CDR3. The V gene's germline CDR1 is MDHEN and CDR2 SYDVKM.

At least ten counts were recorded for this clone. The chain links TRBV2 to TRBJ1-6; D is undetermined. The CDR3 spans 12 residues. V lost 6 bases to trimming and J lost 7 bases, with 7 bases between them. Germline assignment: CDR1 SNHLY and CDR2 FYNNEI. The CDR3 nucleotides read TGTGCCAGCAGATTGGTGAATTCACCCCTCCACTTT. It yields the protein CASRLVNSPLHF.

V and J are TRBV27 and TRBJ1-6, with D perhaps matching TRBD1 (5 bases). CDR1 is MNHEY and CDR2 is SMNVEV in the germline V gene (reference sequence). The CDR3 has 19 amino acids. V was clipped by 8 bases and J by 4 bases, with 27 bases between them. CDR3 nucleotides: TGTGCCAGCCTTTTGGCCCGTGACAGACAAATCATATATAATTCACCCCTCCACTTT. Translating it yields CASLLARDRQIIYNSPLHF.

The chain joins TRBV11-3 to TRBJ1-1; possible D gene TRBD1, 5 bases. CDR1 is SGHNT, CDR2 YENEEA, per germline. The CDR3 length is 11 residues. Trimming removed 11 bases at V and 1 base at J, with 8 bases between. The CDR3 here is CAVGGNTEAFF. The DNA of the CDR3 is TGTGCCGTTGGGGGGAACACTGAAGCTTTCTTT.

This clone has more than one count but fewer than ten. This rearrangement joins TRBV6-5 to TRBJ2-1, with 10 bases fitting TRBD2. There are 15 residues in the CDR3. The V and J ends lost 6 bases and 5 bases, in that order; junction bases with no gene match: 7. CDR1 is MNHEY and CDR2 is SVGAGI in the germline V gene. CDR3 nucleotides: TGTGCCAGCAGACGAGGACTAGCGGTCCACAATGAGCAGTTCTTC. Translated: CASRRGLAVHNEQFF.

The genes are TRBV19 and TRBJ1-5; D uncertain. The germline gives CDR1 LNHDA, CDR2 SQIVND (reference sequence). The CDR3 is 13 residues long. Trimming removed 5 bases at V and 4 bases at J, with 9 bases between. The CDR3 nucleotides read TGTGCCAGTAGTCTGGGATTAAATCAGCCCCAGCATTTT. Translated, it gives CASSLGLNQPQHF. The variable domain in full, completed from reference TRBV19 and TRBJ1-5, reads DGGITQSPKYLFRKEGQNVTLSCEQNLNHDAMYWYRQDPGQGLRLIYYSQIVNDFQKGDIAEGYSVSREKKESFPLTVTSAQKNPTAFYLCASSLGLNQPQHFGDGTRLSIL.

The V call is TRBV4-1, the J call TRBJ2-7; 8 bases fit TRBD1. V lost 0 bases to trimming and J lost 0 bases; unmatched junction nucleotides: 4. Germline CDR1 and CDR2: MGHRA and YSYEKL. The CDR3 spans 16 residues. CDR3 DNA: TGCGCCAGCAGCCAAGATCACAGGGGGATCTCCTACGAGCAGTACTTC. Protein sequence: CASSQDHRGISYEQYF.

This clone has a single count. V usage is TRBV6-1 and J usage is TRBJ2-1, with D hard to call. V was trimmed by 5 bases and J by 5 bases, leaving 16 bases between them. The germline CDR1 and CDR2 sequences are MNHNS and SASEGT. This CDR3 is built from 15 residues. CDR3 sequence reads: CASSLRPGLNNEQFF. CDR3 in DNA: TGTGCCAGCAGTCTTAGGCCAGGTTTAAACAATGAGCAGTTCTTC.

The rearrangement joins TRBV28 to TRBJ1-5, with D tentatively TRBD1 (5 bases). The CDR3 contains 14 residues. Germline V CDR1 and CDR2: MDHEN, SYDVKM. The germline V and J ends were trimmed by 4 bases and 6 bases, with 13 bases remaining between them. The CDR3 sequence is CASSSGDGIQPQHF. The CDR3 nucleotides are TGTGCCAGCAGTTCCGGGGACGGGATTCAGCCCCAGCATTTT.

The V gene is TRBV5-1, the J gene TRBJ1-2; 9 bases are a match to TRBD1. Per germline, CDR1 SGHRS and CDR2 YFSETQ. V shed 0 bases and J 2 bases; nucleotides not matched to a gene: 5. CDR3 length equals 16 residues. CDR3 nucleotides: TGCGCCAGCAGCTTGGCCACAGGGGGCGCGAACTATGGCTACACCTTC. This codes for CASSLATGGANYGYTF.

For the CDR3, the DNA is TGTGCCAGCAGCTCTAGCGGAGGGGGGTCCTACGAGCAGTACTTC. This codes for CASSSSGGGSYEQYF. The chain joins TRBV7-2 to TRBJ2-7, with D possibly TRBD2 on 7 matching bases. There are 15 residues in the CDR3. The V gene's germline CDR1 is SGHTA and CDR2 FQGNSA. Trimming removed 4 bases at V and 1 base at J, with 14 bases between.

This clone was seen ten or more times. The gene calls are TRBV6-5 and TRBJ1-2; tentative D call: TRBD1 (5 bases). This CDR3 spans 15 amino acids. From germline, CDR1 is MNHEY and CDR2 SVGAGI. The V end was cut by 8 bases, the J end by 0 bases, with 16 bases between. As DNA, the CDR3 is TGTGCCAGCGGCCGAACCCGGGACGCTAACTATGGCTACACCTTC. As protein: CASGRTRDANYGYTF.

This clone was found a few times. V is TRBV19 and J is TRBJ1-2; 8 bases match TRBD1. V lost 3 bases and J lost 5; bases outside the gene matches: 2. The CDR3 runs to 13 residues. CDR1 is LNHDA, CDR2 SQIVND, per germline (reference sequence). CDR3: CASSIGQGYGYTF. CDR3 bases: TGTGCCAGTAGTATCGGACAGGGATATGGCTACACCTTC.

This clone is labeled medium-sized. V and J are TRBV7-9 and TRBJ1-1, with D perhaps TRBD1 (6 bases). Deletions cut 1 base from V and 2 bases from J, with 11 bases between. Germline V gene sequence: CDR1 SEHNR, CDR2 FQNEAQ (reference sequence). This CDR3 contains 15 residues. CDR3 coding DNA: TGTGCCAGCAGCTTAGGTGGGGGCGGTAACACTGAAGCTTTCTTT. Translating gives CASSLGGGGNTEAFF.

This clone has more than one count but fewer than ten. This chain connects TRBV30 to TRBJ1-5; a possible D gene is TRBD1 (6 bases). This CDR3 is built from 13 residues. V shed 0 bases and J shed 4 bases, with 7 bases lying between them. Germline loops: CDR1 GTSNPN, CDR2 SVGIG (reference sequence). This chain's CDR3 is CAWSVQGNQPQHF. The DNA of the CDR3 is TGTGCCTGGAGTGTACAGGGTAATCAGCCCCAGCATTTT.

The chain uses TRBV5-1 and TRBJ2-7; 7 bases fit TRBD1. CDR3 length equals 16 residues. V lost 0 bases and J lost 0; bases outside the gene matches: 6. CDR1 is SGHRS, CDR2 YFSETQ, per germline. CDR3 sequence (DNA): TGCGCCAGCAGCTTGGGACAGGGTACTTTCTCCTACGAGCAGTACTTC. Its protein is CASSLGQGTFSYEQYF.

By sample fraction, this clone is medium-sized (0.01 to 0.1%). The V and J genes are TRBV10-1 and TRBJ1-2; TRBD1 agrees at 7 bases. CDR1 and CDR2 (germline): WNHNN, SYGVQD (reference sequence). The CDR3 length is 15 residues. V shed 7 bases, J shed 0 bases, and the junction held 8 bases outside the gene matches. CDR3 bases: TGCGCCAGCATTAACCCGGGACAGTCTAACTATGGCTACACCTTC. Amino acids: CASINPGQSNYGYTF.

CDR3 bases: TGTGCCAGCACCAGACCCCCGAACACTGAAGCTTTCTTT. Its protein is CASTRPPNTEAFF. V gene TRBV7-2 combines with J gene TRBJ1-1; D uncertain. V lost 7 bases, J lost 1 base, and 10 bases lay in between. Germline-derived CDR1 and CDR2 are SGHTA and FQGNSA. This CDR3 is built from 13 residues.

The chain uses TRBV19 and TRBJ1-1; TRBD1 aligns across 7 bases. The CDR3 extends over 13 amino acids. The V gene's germline CDR1 is LNHDA and CDR2 SQIVND (reference sequence). With V trimmed by 7 bases and J by 4 bases, 6 bases remained unmatched. CDR3 residues: CASKGQAGTEAFF. The CDR3 DNA sequence: TGTGCCAGTAAAGGACAGGCGGGCACTGAAGCTTTCTTT.